This T cell receptor (beta chain) was captured in a study of OX40 agonist ivuxolimab in advanced cancers. For the wider study: Ivuxolimab was an agonistic, fully human IgG2 monoclonal antibody directed against OX40 (CD134), a costimulatory receptor. Intravenous ivuxolimab was administered to patients every 2 weeks at six dose levels: 0.01, 0.1, 0.3, 1.5, 3 and 10 mg/kg. Among the approximately 50 dose-escalation patients, about 19 had hepatocellular carcinoma, about 15 melanoma, 9 renal cell carcinoma and 9 head and neck cancer. In the dose-escalation cohort, about four fifths of patients were male, and the mean age was roughly 60 years with a range of roughly 20 to 79. Patients were allowed to have had prior anti-PD-1, anti-PD-L1 or anti-CTLA-4 therapy, and approximately 43% of the dose-escalation patients had previously received checkpoint inhibitors. Three dose-escalation patients achieved partial responses, one with hepatocellular carcinoma and two with cutaneous melanoma. Peripheral TCRbeta sequencing aimed to test whether ivuxolimab altered TCR sequence diversity and caused clonal T-cell expansion. The paper describes the monotherapy dose-escalation part (N ≈ 52 patients) of the phase I trial of ivuxolimab.

General conclusions and limits of the study: Low levels of normalized T-cell clonal expansion were also seen in some nonresponding patients. At doses of 0.1 to 3.0 mg/kg, clonal expansion of both CD4+ and CD8+ T cells in blood was seen between baseline and week 6. Partial responders in the 0.1-3.0 mg/kg groups had among the lowest normalized peripheral clonal expansion, especially among CD8+ T cells. Antigen specificity was not determined for the clonally expanded peripheral T cells. After ivuxolimab, CD8+ T cells had more expanded clones than CD4+ T cells on average.

For this clone: Its specific antigen is unknown. No clone much larger than this one lies a single base away; base qualities are absent.

The trial excluded patients who had a history of autoimmune disease or were on systemic immunosuppression. Peripheral blood for TCR sequencing was drawn from every dose cohort at baseline, at cycle 4 day 1 and at cycle 7 day 1. Samples came from an open-label, multicenter, first-in-human phase I dose-escalation trial of ivuxolimab. Adults with locally advanced or metastatic melanoma, renal cell carcinoma, hepatocellular carcinoma or head and neck squamous cell carcinoma were enrolled in the trial. CD4+ and CD8+ T cells were sorted separately from peripheral blood before TCR sequencing. The germline ends are 14 bases apart after V is trimmed by 3 bases and J by 0 bases. Including the terminal cysteine and phenylalanine, the CDR3 comprises 16 residues. Only the CDR3 portion is preserved as DNA: 48 bases, with reading frame beginning at the first base. CDR1 and CDR2, looked up from the germline V gene, are KGHSH and LQKENI.

Genomic DNA was extracted from sorted cells for sequencing of the TCRbeta CDR3 region. The immunoSEQ Assay was used for sequencing of TCRbeta CDR3 regions. As stored in TCRdb, this immuneACCESS dataset retains in-frame rearrangements with V and J assigned. A fraction of the clones does not appear; measured against another copy, unresolved V genes explain less than half of the discrepancy, and the remainder lacks a known reason. The sample includes approximately 60,000 clones, with roughly 87% observed a single time. 0.38% of the sample lies in the top ten. The V and J segments used are TRBV18 and TRBJ2-5; no D gene is confidently identified. This TCR was sampled from an adult with an advanced solid tumor such as melanoma, head and neck, liver or kidney cancer. The sample in question was CD4+ or CD8+ T cells sorted from blood, obtained in a trial of the OX40 agonist ivuxolimab. CDR3 loop: CASSPGSTRNQETQYF. The bases are TGTGCCAGCTCACCCGGGTCGACACGGAACCAAGAGACCCAGTACTTC.